This section outlines one TCR beta chain sequence together with its context. Its antigen is not known. This record belongs to a study of T cell responses to AZD1222 COVID-19 vaccine. General study results and limits: Nearly half of unique spike-specific TCRs reportedly avoided B.1.351 and B.1.1.7 mutated regions.

The method was immunoSEQ multiplex PCR; TCRdb's version includes in-frame clones alone and lacks a portion of them. The table has some 150,000 clones, under 95% seen once. Germline V gives CDR1 KGHSH, CDR2 LQKENI. Trimming removed 1 base from V and 2 bases from J; junction bases left unmatched: 0. The CDR3 is 15 amino acids. The TCR originated in an adult who received the AZD1222 COVID-19 vaccine. The sample in question was peripheral blood, obtained 28 days after the second AZD1222 dose. The V and J genes are TRBV18 and TRBJ2-1; TRBD2 agrees at 9 bases. The CDR3 loop reads CASSPLAGAYNEQFF. CDR3 sequence (DNA): TGTGCCAGCTCACCACTAGCGGGGGCCTACAATGAGCAGTTCTTC.